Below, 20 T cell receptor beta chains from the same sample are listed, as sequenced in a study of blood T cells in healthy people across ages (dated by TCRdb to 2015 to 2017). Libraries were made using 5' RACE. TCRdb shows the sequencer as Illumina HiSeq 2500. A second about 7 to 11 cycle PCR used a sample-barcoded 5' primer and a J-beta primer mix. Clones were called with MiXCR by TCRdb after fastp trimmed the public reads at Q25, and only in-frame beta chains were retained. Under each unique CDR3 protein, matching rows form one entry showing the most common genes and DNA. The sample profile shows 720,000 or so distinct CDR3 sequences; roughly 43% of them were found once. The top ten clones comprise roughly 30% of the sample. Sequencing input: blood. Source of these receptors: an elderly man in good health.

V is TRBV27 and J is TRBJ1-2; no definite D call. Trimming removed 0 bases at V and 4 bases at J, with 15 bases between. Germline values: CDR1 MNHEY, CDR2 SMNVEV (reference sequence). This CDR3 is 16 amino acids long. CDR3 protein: CASSLSSRPGSYGYTF. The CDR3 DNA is TGTGCCAGCAGTTTATCGAGCCGACCGGGGAGCTATGGCTACACCTTC.

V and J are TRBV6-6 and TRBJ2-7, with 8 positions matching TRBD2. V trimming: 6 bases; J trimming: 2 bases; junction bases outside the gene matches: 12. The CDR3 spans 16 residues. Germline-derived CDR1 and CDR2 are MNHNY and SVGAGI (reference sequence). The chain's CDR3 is CASSSVASGGPYEQYF. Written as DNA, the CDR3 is TGTGCCAGCAGCTCCGTTGCCAGCGGGGGCCCCTACGAGCAGTACTTC.

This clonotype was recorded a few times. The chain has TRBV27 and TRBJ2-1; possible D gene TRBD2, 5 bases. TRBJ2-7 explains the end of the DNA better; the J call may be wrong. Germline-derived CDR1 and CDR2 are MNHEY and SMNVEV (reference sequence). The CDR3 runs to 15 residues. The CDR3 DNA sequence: TGTGCCAGCAGTTTAGAGGGAAGGACCTACAATGAGCAGTACTTC. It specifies CASSLEGRTYNEQYF.

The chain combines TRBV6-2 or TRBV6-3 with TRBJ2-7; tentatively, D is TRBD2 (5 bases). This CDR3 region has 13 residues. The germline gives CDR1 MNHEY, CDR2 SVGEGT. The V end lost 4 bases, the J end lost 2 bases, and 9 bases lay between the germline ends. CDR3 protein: CASSLDWAYEQYF. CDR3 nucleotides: TGTGCCAGCAGTTTGGACTGGGCCTACGAGCAGTACTTC.

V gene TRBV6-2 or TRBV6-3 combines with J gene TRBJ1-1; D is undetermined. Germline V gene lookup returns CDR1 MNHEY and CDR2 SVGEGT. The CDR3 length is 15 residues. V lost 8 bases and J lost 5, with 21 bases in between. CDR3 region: CASAGRREDKTEAFF. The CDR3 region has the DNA TGTGCCAGCGCGGGCAGGAGGGAGGATAAGACTGAAGCTTTCTTT.

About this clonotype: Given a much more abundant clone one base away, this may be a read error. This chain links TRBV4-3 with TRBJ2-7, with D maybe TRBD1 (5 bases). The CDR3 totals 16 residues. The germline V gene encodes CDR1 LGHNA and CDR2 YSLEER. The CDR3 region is CASSQDYPRVSCEQYF. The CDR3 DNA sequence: TGCGCCAGCAGCCAAGATTACCCCAGGGTCTCCTGCGAGCAGTACTTC.

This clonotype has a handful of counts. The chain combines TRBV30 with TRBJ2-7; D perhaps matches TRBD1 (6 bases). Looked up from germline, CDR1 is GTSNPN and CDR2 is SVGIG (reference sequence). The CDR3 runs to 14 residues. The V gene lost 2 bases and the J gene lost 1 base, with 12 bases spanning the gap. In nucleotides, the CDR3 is TGTGCCTGGAGTACCCGGACAGTGTCCTACGAGCAGTACTTC. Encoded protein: CAWSTRTVSYEQYF.

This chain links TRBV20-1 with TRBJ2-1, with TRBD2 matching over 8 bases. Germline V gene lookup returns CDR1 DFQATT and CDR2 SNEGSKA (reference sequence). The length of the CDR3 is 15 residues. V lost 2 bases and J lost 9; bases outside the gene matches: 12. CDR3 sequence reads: CSARPGTRDGGEQFF. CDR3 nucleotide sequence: TGCAGTGCTAGACCTGGGACTAGGGATGGTGGTGAGCAGTTCTTC.

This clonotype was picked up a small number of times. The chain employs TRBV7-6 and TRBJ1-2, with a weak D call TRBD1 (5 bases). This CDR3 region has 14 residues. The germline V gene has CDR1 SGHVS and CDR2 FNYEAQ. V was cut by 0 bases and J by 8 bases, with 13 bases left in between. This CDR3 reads CASSLAPGHTGYTF. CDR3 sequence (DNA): TGTGCCAGCAGCTTAGCCCCCGGACATACGGGCTACACCTTC.

This chain's CDR3 is CASSYSQAGGNEQFF. In DNA, the CDR3 is TGTGCCAGCAGTTACTCCCAGGCCGGGGGGAATGAGCAGTTCTTC. The chain is built from TRBV6-2 or TRBV6-3 and TRBJ2-1, with 7 bases matching TRBD2. Germline V gives CDR1 MNHEY, CDR2 SVGEGT. The V gene end was trimmed by 0 bases and the J gene end by 7 bases; junction bases not matched to a gene: 6. The CDR3 consists of 15 residues.

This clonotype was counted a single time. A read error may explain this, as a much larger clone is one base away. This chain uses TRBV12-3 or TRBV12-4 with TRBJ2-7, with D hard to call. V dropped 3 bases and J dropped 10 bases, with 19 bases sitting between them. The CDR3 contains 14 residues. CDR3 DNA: TGTGCCAGCAGTTTGATGACGACTCAAGAGGCCCAGTACTTC. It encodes CASSLMTTQEAQYF.

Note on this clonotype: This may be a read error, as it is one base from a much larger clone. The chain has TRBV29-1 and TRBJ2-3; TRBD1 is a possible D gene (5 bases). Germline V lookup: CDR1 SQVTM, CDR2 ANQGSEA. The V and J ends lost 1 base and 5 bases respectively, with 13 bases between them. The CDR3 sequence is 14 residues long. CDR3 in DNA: TGCAGCGTTGAAGTGGCAGGGCTTTTAGATACGCAGTATTTT. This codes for CSVEVAGLLDTQYF.

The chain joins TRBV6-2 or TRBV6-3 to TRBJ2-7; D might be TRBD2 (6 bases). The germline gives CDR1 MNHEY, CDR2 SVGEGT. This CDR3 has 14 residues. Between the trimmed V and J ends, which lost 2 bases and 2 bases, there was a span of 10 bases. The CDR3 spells CASSYPGLAYEQYF. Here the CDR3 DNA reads TGTGCCAGCAGTTACCCGGGACTGGCCTACGAGCAGTACTTC.

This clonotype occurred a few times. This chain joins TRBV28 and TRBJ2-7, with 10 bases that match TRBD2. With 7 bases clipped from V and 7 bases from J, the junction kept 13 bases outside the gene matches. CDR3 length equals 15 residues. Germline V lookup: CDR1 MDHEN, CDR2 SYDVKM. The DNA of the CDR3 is TGTGCCAGCACCTCTAGCGGGAGCTCCTACAATGAGCAGTACTTC. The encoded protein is CASTSSGSSYNEQYF.

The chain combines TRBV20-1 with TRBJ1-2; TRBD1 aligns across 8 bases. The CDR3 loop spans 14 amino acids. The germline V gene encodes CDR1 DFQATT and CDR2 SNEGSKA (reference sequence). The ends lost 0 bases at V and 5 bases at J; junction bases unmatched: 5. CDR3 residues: CSARDPRGPYGYTF. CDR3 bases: TGCAGTGCTAGAGATCCCAGGGGGCCTTATGGCTACACCTTC.

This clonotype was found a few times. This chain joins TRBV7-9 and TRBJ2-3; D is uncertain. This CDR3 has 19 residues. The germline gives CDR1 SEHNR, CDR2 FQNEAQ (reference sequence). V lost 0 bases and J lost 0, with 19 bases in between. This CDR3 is CASSLAWAGRAPSTDTQYF. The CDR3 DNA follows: TGTGCCAGCAGCTTAGCGTGGGCAGGAAGGGCGCCTAGCACAGATACGCAGTATTTT.

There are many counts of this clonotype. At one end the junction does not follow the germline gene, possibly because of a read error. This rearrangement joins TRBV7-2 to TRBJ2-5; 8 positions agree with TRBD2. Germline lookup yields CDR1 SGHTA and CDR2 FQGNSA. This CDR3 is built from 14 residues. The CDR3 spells CASSLGTRGETQYF. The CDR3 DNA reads TGTGCCAGCAGTTTAGGGACTAGAGGGGAGACCCAGTACTTC.

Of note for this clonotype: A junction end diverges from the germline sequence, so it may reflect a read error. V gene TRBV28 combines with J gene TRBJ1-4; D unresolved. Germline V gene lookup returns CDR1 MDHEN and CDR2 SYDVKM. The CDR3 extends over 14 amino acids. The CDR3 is CAGSLRQLNEKLFF. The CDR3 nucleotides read TGTGCCGGCAGTTTAAGGCAGCTTAATGAAAAACTGTTTTTT.

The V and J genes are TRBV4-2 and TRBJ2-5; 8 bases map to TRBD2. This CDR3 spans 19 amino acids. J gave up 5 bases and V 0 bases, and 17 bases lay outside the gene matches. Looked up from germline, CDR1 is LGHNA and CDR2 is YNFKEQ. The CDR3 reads CASSQESGVAGNPRETQYF. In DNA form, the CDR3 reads TGTGCCAGCAGCCAAGAGAGCGGGGTAGCGGGGAACCCTCGGGAGACCCAGTACTTC.

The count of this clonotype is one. The CDR3 is CSARGRIYGYTF. In nucleotides, the CDR3 is TGCAGTGCTAGAGGCAGGATCTATGGCTACACCTTC. The genes are TRBV20-1 and TRBJ1-2; D not resolved. This CDR3 is built from 12 residues. In germline, CDR1 is DFQATT, CDR2 SNEGSKA (reference sequence). V was cut by 1 base and J by 4 bases, with 7 bases left in between.